These T cell receptor beta chains were read from a single sample in a study of T cell responses to AZD1222 COVID-19 vaccine. The repertoire was sequenced with immunoSEQ multiplex PCR; TCRdb's copy has only in-frame clones and lacks some. This sample carries 100,000 to 150,000 clones, about 90% of them seen once, and the ten largest clones take over 0.95%. The specimen was peripheral blood, collected on day 0 of AZD1222 vaccination. Receptors were obtained from an adult in good health. Each CDR3 is given without its conserved first and last residue. The D gene is left open where the match is weak.

v_call	j_call	d_call	cdr3_aa
TRBV7-8	TRBJ2-5	TRBD2	ASSPGTSQETQY
TRBV28	TRBJ2-1	TRBD1	ASSLLGGEQF
TRBV7-3	TRBJ2-3	NA	ASSPTPQIVSSTQY
TRBV23-1	TRBJ2-7	TRBD1	ASSQPERGQAAYEQY
TRBV27	TRBJ2-1	TRBD2	ASSFTGLVNNEQF
TRBV14	TRBJ2-2	NA	ASSPRWVPTGELF
TRBV10-3	TRBJ1-1	NA	AISEPQGMRNTEAF
TRBV5-6	TRBJ2-1	NA	ASSLGRNNEQF
TRBV12-3/TRBV12-4	TRBJ2-7	NA	ASSLDGTYEQY
TRBV5-8	TRBJ1-5	NA	ASSSGGRSNQPQH
TRBV3-1/TRBV3-2	TRBJ1-5	NA	ASSQEQAMQPQH
TRBV5-1	TRBJ1-1	NA	ASSRDRRNTEAF
TRBV11-2	TRBJ2-7	NA	ASSPYMEGEQY
TRBV5-1	TRBJ2-7	NA	ASSSTVDYEQY
TRBV14	TRBJ2-3	TRBD2	ASSQGEGSQY
TRBV27	TRBJ2-7	NA	ASSLLQQIRSYEQY
TRBV3-1/TRBV3-2	TRBJ2-5	NA	ASSRVANRRNQETQY
TRBV7-3	TRBJ1-6	NA	ASSLSGRGLNSPLH
TRBV27	TRBJ1-2	NA	ASSTNPDNYGYT
TRBV5-1	TRBJ1-3	TRBD1	ASSLQGADGNTIY
TRBV19	TRBJ1-5	TRBD1	ASSTLQGTTNQPQH
TRBV7-9	TRBJ1-6	NA	ASSVTGTGNSPLH
TRBV6-1	TRBJ1-1	NA	ASSEVGLGWAF
TRBV28	TRBJ1-5	TRBD1	ASSPLWTGSNQPQH
TRBV28	TRBJ2-7	NA	ASRSRTAYEQY
TRBV27	TRBJ2-3	TRBD2	ASSLSPGLGADTQY
TRBV6-1	TRBJ2-7	NA	ASSEAGGTGAYEQY
TRBV2	TRBJ2-1	TRBD2	ASSRLAGELNEQF
TRBV19	TRBJ2-7	NA	ASSPNGHEQY
TRBV23-1	TRBJ2-1	NA	ASSQCKTSSYNEQF
TRBV11-3	TRBJ2-1	TRBD1	ASSLGGTGSEQF
TRBV5-4	TRBJ2-2	TRBD2	ASSGTSGRFNTGELF
TRBV2	TRBJ1-1	TRBD1	ASSSTGVGTEAF
TRBV24-1	TRBJ2-2	NA	ASSDSWNTGELF
TRBV19	TRBJ1-1	TRBD1	ASRKDRTNTEAF
TRBV24-1	TRBJ2-5	NA	ATKWGETQY
TRBV10-3	TRBJ2-5	TRBD1	AISEPDRGGETQY
TRBV5-4	TRBJ1-2	NA	ASSLADRHYGYT
TRBV5-1	TRBJ2-1	NA	ASSYLELPGNEQF
TRBV5-4	TRBJ2-1	TRBD2	ASSLLADFYNEQF
TRBV18	TRBJ1-3	NA	ASSRQPMNSGNTIY
TRBV19	TRBJ1-1	NA	ASSIRADPPEAF
TRBV6-5	TRBJ1-5	NA	ASSRQGLQPQH
TRBV5-1	TRBJ2-5	NA	ASSLGTGFLQETQY